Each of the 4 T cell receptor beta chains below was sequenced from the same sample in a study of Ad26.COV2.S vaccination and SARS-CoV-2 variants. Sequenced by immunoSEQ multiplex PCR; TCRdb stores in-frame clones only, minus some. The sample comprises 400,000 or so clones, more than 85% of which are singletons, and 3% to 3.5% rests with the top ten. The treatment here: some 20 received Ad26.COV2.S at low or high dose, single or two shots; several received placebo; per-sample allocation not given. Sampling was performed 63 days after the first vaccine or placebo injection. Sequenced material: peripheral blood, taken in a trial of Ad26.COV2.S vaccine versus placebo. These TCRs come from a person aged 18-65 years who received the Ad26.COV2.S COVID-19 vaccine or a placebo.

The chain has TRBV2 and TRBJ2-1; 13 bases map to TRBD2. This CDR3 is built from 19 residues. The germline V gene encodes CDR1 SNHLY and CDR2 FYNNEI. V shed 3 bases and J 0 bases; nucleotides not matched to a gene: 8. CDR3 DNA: TGTGCCAGCAGTGATGCGACTAGCGGGGGGTCAAGCTCCTACAATGAGCAGTTCTTC. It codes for CASSDATSGGSSSYNEQFF.

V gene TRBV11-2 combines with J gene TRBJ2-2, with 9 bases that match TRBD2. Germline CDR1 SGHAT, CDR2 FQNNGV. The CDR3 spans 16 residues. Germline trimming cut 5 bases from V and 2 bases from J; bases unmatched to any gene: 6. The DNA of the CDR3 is TGTGCCAGCAGCCCTCTAGCGGGGTTTAACACCGGGGAGCTGTTTTTT. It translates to CASSPLAGFNTGELFF.

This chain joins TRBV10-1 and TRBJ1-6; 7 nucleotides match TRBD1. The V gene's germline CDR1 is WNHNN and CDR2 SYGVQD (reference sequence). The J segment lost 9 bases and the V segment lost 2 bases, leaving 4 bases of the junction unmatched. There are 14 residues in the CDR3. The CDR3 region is CASSEGTAFSPLHF. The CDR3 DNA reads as TGCGCCAGCAGTGAGGGGACAGCGTTTTCACCCCTCCACTTT.

This chain's CDR3 is CASGGVSTEAFF. The CDR3, as DNA: TGTGCCAGCGGGGGGGTTAGCACTGAAGCTTTCTTT. The chain combines TRBV9 with TRBJ1-1, with D maybe TRBD1 (5 bases). With 7 bases removed from V and 4 bases from J, the gap between germline ends came to 11 bases. Germline assignment: CDR1 SGDLS and CDR2 YYNGEE. CDR3 length: 12 amino acids.